The entry below gives a single TCR beta chain sequence along with its context. Its antigen is not known. Data came from immunoSEQ multiplex PCR; TCRdb stores just in-frame clones and leaves some out. Of over 150,000 clones listed, roughly 90% are singletons. Germline V gene lookup returns CDR1 MNHEY and CDR2 SVGAGI. V gave up 4 bases and J gave up 6 bases; unmatched junction bases: 3. This CDR3 is built from 13 residues. The sample originates from a study of T cell responses to AZD1222 COVID-19 vaccine. Study details: Pooled in the analysis were second doses at about 4 or about 12 weeks. Study findings and constraints: The study reported that nearly half of spike-specific TCRs target unmutated variant regions. Sampling that yielded the repertoires occurred only after the peak T cell response. Regions 160-218 and 743-854 dominated among vaccine-associated CD4 TCRs spanning spike.

The receptor's source is an adult in good health. The sample was peripheral blood, taken on day 0 of AZD1222 vaccination. This chain connects TRBV6-5 to TRBJ1-2; 9 bases agree with TRBD1. CDR3 DNA sequence: TGTGCCAGCAGTTTTACAGGGGGCGATGGCTACACCTTC. Protein sequence: CASSFTGGDGYTF.